These 9 T cell receptor beta chains were sequenced from one sample in a study of blood T cell repertoires in COVID-19. Data came from immunoSEQ multiplex PCR; TCRdb stores just in-frame clones and leaves some out. Among some 240,000 clones listed, roughly nine tenths were seen once. The sample taken for sequencing was peripheral blood. The receptors originated from a man aged 55 to 70 who had recovered from COVID-19.

J is TRBJ2-2 and V is TRBV6-5, with 11 bases identical to TRBD1. CDR3 size: 16 residues. Germline V lookup: CDR1 MNHEY, CDR2 SVGAGI. V shed 4 bases and J 6 bases; nucleotides not matched to a gene: 7. CDR3 region: CASSSNPGQGAGELFF. The CDR3 coding sequence is TGTGCCAGCAGTTCAAACCCGGGACAGGGGGCCGGGGAGCTGTTTTTT.

This clone appeared once. The genes are TRBV6-5 and TRBJ2-2, with D possibly TRBD1 on 5 matching bases. The CDR3 length is 15 residues. Germline V gives CDR1 MNHEY, CDR2 SVGAGI. The V gene lost 6 bases and the J gene lost 3 bases, with 14 bases spanning the gap. Written as DNA, the CDR3 is TGTGCCAGCAGGCCGACGCCAGGGTACACCGGGGAGCTGTTTTTT. Amino acid sequence: CASRPTPGYTGELFF.

In DNA form, the CDR3 reads TGTGCCAGCAGCTTAGCCGCCCAGGCCAAAAACATTCAGTACTTC. It encodes CASSLAAQAKNIQYF. The chain combines TRBV7-9 with TRBJ2-4, with no clear D. Germline lookup yields CDR1 SEHNR and CDR2 FQNEAQ (reference sequence). This CDR3 has 15 amino acids. Trimming left V 0 bases short and J 1 base short, with 7 bases between.

This rearrangement joins TRBV30 to TRBJ1-1; D is perhaps TRBD1 (5 bases). Trimming stripped 5 bases from V and 3 bases from J, with 16 bases between. The CDR3 contains 14 residues. Germline lookup yields CDR1 GTSNPN and CDR2 SVGIG (reference sequence). CDR3 residues: CAWVRRAGDTEAFF. Here the CDR3 DNA reads TGTGCCTGGGTGAGACGCGCGGGGGACACTGAAGCTTTCTTT.

This sequence joins TRBV18 and TRBJ2-5; TRBD1 matches 9 bases. Germline CDR1 and CDR2: KGHSH and LQKENI. The ends lost 2 bases at V and 5 bases at J; junction bases unmatched: 6. There are 15 residues in the CDR3. CDR3 sequence reads: CASSPAGTGRETQYF. CDR3 sequence (DNA): TGTGCCAGCTCACCAGCCGGGACAGGGAGGGAGACCCAGTACTTC.

V usage is TRBV6-5 and J usage is TRBJ2-3, with a weak D call TRBD2 (5 bases). Looked up from germline, CDR1 is MNHEY and CDR2 is SVGAGI. V shed 5 bases and J shed 6 bases, with 18 bases lying between them. The CDR3 length is 15 residues. In DNA form, the CDR3 reads TGTGCCAGCAGTCCGGGCCGCGCGGGTTCGGATACGCAGTATTTT. This translates into CASSPGRAGSDTQYF.

The chain couples TRBV6-1 to TRBJ2-7, with 9 bases fitting TRBD1. CDR1 is MNHNS, CDR2 SASEGT, per germline. The V and J ends lost 1 base and 1 base, in that order; junction bases with no gene match: 2. This CDR3 is 15 amino acids long. The chain's CDR3 is CASSEGQGVSYEQYV. The CDR3 nucleotides read TGTGCCAGCAGTGAAGGACAGGGGGTTTCCTACGAGCAGTACGTC.

The CDR3 DNA follows: TGCGCCAGCAGCTTCGAACAGGGAGCTTTTGGCTACACCTTC. This gives the protein CASSFEQGAFGYTF. The rearrangement links TRBV5-1 to TRBJ1-2; D might be TRBD1 (6 bases). This CDR3 spans 14 amino acids. Trimming pared 2 bases from V and 7 bases from J, leaving 15 bases between. Germline values: CDR1 SGHRS, CDR2 YFSETQ.

V usage is TRBV2 and J usage is TRBJ2-7; tentatively, D is TRBD1 (6 bases). The CDR3 runs to 12 residues. Trimming shortened V by 6 bases and J by 6 bases, and 12 bases separated the two germline ends. The V gene's germline CDR1 is SNHLY and CDR2 FYNNEI. The CDR3 sequence: CASRKTGLEQYF. CDR3 DNA sequence: TGTGCCAGCAGGAAGACAGGCCTCGAGCAGTACTTC.